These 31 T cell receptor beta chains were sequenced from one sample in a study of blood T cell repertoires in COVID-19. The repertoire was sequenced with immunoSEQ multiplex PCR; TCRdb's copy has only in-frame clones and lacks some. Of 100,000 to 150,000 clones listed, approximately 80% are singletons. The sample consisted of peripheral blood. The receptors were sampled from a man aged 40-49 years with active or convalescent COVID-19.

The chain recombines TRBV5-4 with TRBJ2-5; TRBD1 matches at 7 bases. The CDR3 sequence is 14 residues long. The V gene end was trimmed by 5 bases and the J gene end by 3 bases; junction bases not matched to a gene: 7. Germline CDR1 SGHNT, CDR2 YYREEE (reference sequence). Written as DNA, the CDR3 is TGTGCCAGCAGAGGCCGGGACAGCAAAGAGACCCAGTACTTC. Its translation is CASRGRDSKETQYF.

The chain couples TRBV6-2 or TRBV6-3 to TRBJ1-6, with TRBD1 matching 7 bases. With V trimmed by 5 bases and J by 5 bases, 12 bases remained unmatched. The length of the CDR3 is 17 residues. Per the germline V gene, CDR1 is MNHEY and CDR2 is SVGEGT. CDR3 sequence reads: CASSPGPQTGNNSPLHF. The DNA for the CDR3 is TGTGCCAGCAGTCCGGGACCCCAGACAGGGAATAATTCACCCCTCCACTTT.

This chain's CDR3 is CASSHRDYTDTQYF. The CDR3 DNA follows: TGTGCCAGCAGTCATAGGGACTACACAGATACGCAGTATTTT. V is TRBV3-1 (or the pseudogene TRBV3-2) and J is TRBJ2-3; the match to TRBD2 covers 7 bases. The CDR3 is made up of 14 amino acids. The V and J ends lost 6 bases and 2 bases, in that order; junction bases with no gene match: 5. From germline, CDR1 is LGHDT and CDR2 YNNKEL (reference sequence).

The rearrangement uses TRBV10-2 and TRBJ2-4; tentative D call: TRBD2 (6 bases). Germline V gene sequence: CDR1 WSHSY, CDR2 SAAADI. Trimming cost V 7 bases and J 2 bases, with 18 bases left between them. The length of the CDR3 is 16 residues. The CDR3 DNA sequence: TGCGCCAGCAAGAGTTCGGGGGAGTTGACCAAAAACATTCAGTACTTC. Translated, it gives CASKSSGELTKNIQYF.

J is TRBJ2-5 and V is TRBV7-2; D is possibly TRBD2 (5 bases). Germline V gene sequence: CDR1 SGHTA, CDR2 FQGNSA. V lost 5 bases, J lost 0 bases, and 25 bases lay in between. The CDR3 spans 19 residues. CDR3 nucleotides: TGTGCCAGCAGCAGAAGAGAGGGTTCGGCTACCCCGTACCAAGAGACCCAGTACTTC. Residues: CASSRREGSATPYQETQYF.

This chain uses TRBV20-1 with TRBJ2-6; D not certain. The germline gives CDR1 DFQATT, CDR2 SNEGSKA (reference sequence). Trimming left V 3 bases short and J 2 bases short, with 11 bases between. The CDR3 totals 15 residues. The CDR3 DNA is TGCAGTGCTAGTGATGGGCCCCCTGGGGCCAACGTCCTGACTTTC. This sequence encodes CSASDGPPGANVLTF.

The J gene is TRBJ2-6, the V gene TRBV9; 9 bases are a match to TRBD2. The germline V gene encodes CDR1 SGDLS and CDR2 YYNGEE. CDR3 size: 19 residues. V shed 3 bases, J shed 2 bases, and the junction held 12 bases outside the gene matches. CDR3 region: CASSATAGGGRAGANVLTF. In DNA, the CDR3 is TGTGCCAGCAGCGCTACTGCGGGAGGGGGAAGGGCTGGGGCCAACGTCCTGACTTTC.

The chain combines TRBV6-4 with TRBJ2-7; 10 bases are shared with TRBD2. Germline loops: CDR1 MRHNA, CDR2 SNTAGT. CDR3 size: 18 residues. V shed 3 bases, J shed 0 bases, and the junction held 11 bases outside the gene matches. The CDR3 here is CASSERVAGGSSSYEQYF. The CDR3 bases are TGTGCCAGCAGTGAGAGGGTAGCGGGGGGCTCGAGCTCCTACGAGCAGTACTTC.

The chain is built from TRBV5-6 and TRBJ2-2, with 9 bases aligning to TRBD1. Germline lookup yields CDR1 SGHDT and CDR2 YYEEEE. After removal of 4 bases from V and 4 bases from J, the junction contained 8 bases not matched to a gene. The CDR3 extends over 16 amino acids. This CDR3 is CASSDPGQGVTGELFF. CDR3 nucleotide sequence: TGTGCCAGCAGCGATCCGGGACAGGGAGTCACCGGGGAGCTGTTTTTT.

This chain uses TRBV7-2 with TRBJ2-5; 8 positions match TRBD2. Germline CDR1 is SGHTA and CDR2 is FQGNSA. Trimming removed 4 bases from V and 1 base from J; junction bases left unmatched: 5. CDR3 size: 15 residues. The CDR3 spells CASSYVAGGQETQYF. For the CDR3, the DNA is TGTGCCAGCAGCTACGTCGCGGGGGGCCAAGAGACCCAGTACTTC.

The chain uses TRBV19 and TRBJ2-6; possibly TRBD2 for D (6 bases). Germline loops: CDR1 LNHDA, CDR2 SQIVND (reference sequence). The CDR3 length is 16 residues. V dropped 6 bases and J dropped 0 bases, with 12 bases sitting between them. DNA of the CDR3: TGTGCCAGTAGCCGGGGACTGACCTCTGGGGCCAACGTCCTGACTTTC. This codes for CASSRGLTSGANVLTF.

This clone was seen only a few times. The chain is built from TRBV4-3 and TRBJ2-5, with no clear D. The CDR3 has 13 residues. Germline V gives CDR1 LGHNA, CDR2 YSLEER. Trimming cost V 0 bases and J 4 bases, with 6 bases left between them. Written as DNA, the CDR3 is TGCGCCAGCAGCCAAGATTTGCGAGAGACCCAGTACTTC. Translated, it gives CASSQDLRETQYF.

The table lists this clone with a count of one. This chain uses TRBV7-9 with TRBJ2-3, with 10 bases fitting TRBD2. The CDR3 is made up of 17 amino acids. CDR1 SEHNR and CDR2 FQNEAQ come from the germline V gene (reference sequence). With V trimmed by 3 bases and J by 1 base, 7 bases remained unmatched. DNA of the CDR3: TGTGCCAGCAGCTTCGGGAAAACTAGCGGGGGCACAGATACGCAGTATTTT. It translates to CASSFGKTSGGTDTQYF.

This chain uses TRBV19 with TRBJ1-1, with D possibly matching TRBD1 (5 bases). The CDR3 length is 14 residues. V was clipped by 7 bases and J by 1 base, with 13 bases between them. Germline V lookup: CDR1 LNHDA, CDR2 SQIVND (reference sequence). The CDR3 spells CASTYWGGNTEAFF. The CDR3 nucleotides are TGTGCCAGTACTTACTGGGGGGGGAACACTGAAGCTTTCTTT.

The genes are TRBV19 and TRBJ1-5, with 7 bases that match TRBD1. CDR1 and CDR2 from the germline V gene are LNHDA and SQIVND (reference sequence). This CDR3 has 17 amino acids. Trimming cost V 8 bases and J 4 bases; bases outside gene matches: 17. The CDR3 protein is CASRPLGLGTVNQPQHF. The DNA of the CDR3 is TGTGCCAGTCGGCCTCTGGGCCTTGGGACAGTGAATCAGCCCCAGCATTTT. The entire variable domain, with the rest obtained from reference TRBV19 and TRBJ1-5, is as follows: DGGITQSPKYLFRKEGQNVTLSCEQNLNHDAMYWYRQDPGQGLRLIYYSQIVNDFQKGDIAEGYSVSREKKESFPLTVTSAQKNPTAFYLCASRPLGLGTVNQPQHFGDGTRLSIL.

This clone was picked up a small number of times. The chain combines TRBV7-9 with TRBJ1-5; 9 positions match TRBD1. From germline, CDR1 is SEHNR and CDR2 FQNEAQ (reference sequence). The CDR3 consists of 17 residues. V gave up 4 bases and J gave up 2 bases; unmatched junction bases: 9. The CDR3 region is CASSSTGTGKGNQPQHF. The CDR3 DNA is TGTGCCAGCAGCTCTACCGGGACAGGGAAGGGCAATCAGCCCCAGCATTTT.

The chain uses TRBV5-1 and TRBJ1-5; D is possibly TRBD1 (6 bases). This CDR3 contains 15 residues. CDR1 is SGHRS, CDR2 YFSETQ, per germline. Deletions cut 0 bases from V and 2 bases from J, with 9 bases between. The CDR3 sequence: CASSLEGVGNQPQHF. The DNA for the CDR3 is TGCGCCAGCAGCTTGGAGGGGGTTGGCAATCAGCCCCAGCATTTT.

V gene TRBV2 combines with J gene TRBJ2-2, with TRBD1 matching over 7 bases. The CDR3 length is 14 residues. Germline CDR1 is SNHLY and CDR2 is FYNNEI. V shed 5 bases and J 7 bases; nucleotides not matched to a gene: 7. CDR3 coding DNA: TGTGCCAGCAGTCCAGCACAGGGGAACGGGGAGCTGTTTTTT. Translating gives CASSPAQGNGELFF.

This CDR3 is CASSSEPGQGAKQYF. DNA of the CDR3: TGTGCCAGCAGTTCGGAACCGGGACAGGGGGCAAAGCAGTACTTC. V and J are TRBV6-6 and TRBJ2-7, with 12 bases that match TRBD1. The germline CDR1 and CDR2 sequences are MNHNY and SVGAGI (reference sequence). The V and J ends lost 4 bases and 8 bases, in that order; junction bases with no gene match: 9. This CDR3 spans 15 amino acids.

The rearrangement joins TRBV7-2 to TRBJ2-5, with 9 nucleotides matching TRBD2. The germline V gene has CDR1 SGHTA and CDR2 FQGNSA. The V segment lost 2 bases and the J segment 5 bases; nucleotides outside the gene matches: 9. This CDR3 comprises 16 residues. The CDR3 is CASSLQRAGGSETQYF. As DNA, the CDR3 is TGTGCCAGCAGCTTACAACGAGCGGGGGGTTCGGAGACCCAGTACTTC.

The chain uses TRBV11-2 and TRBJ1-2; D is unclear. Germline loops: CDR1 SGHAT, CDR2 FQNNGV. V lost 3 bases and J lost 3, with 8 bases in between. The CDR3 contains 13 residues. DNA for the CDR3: TGTGCCAGCAGCTTCATTTCGGACTATGGCTACACCTTC. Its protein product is CASSFISDYGYTF.

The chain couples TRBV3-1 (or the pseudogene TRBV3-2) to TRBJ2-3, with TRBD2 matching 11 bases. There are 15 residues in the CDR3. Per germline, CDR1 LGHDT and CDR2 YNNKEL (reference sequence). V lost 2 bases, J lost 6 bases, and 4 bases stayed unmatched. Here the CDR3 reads CASSQTSGGGDTQYF. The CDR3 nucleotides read TGTGCCAGCAGCCAAACTAGCGGGGGAGGGGATACGCAGTATTTT.

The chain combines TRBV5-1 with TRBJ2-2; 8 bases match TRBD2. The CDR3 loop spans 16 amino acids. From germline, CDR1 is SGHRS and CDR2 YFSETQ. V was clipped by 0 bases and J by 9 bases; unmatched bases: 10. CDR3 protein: CASSLEAGGPSRELFF. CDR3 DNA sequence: TGCGCCAGCAGCTTGGAGGCGGGGGGCCCCAGCCGGGAGCTGTTTTTT.

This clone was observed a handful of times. CDR3 amino acids: CASSAPGGNTIYF. As DNA, the CDR3 is TGTGCCAGCAGCGCCCCAGGAGGAAACACCATATATTTT. This chain uses TRBV12-3 or TRBV12-4 with TRBJ1-3; unclear D gene. The V gene lost 6 bases and the J gene lost 4 bases, with 10 bases spanning the gap. The CDR3 loop spans 13 amino acids.

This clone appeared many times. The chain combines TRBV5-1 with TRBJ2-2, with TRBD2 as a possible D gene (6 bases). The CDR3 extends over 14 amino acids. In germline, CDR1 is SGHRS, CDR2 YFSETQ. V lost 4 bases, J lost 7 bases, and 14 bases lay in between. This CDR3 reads CASSDYSGGGELFF. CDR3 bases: TGCGCCAGCAGCGACTATAGCGGCGGCGGGGAGCTGTTTTTT.

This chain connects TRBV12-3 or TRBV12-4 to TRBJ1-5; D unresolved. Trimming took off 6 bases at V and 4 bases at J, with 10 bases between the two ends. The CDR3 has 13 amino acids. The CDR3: CASSPGENQPQHF. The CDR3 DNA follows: TGTGCCAGCAGCCCCGGGGAGAATCAGCCCCAGCATTTT.

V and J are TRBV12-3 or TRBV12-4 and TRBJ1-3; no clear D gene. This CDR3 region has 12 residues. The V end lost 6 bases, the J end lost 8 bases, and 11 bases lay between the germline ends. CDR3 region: CASRRTDDTIYF. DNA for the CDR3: TGTGCCAGCAGACGGACTGATGACACCATATATTTT.

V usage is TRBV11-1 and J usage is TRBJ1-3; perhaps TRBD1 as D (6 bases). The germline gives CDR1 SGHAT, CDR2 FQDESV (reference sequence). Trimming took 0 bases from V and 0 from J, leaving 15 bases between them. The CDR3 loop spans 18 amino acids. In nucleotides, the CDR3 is TGTGCCAGCAGCTTAGCGGCCCAGGGGAAGAGCTCTGGAAACACCATATATTTT. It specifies CASSLAAQGKSSGNTIYF.

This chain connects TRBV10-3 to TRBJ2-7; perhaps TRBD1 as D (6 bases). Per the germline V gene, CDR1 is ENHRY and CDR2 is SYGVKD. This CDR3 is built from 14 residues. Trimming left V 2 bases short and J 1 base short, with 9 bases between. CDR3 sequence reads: CAISETGQSYEQYF. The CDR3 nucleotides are TGTGCCATCAGTGAGACTGGACAGTCCTACGAGCAGTACTTC.

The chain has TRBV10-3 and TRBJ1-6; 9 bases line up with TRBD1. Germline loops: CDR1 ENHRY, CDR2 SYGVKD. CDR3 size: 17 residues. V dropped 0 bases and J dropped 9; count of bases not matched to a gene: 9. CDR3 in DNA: TGTGCCATCAGTGAGTCAGCTACGGGACAGGGAGGTTCACCCCTCCACTTT. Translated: CAISESATGQGGSPLHF.

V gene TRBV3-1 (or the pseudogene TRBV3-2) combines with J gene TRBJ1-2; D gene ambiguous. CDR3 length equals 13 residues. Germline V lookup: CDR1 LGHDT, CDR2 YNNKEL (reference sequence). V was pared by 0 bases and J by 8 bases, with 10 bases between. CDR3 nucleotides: TGTGCCAGCAGCCAAGAACCGGGATGGGGCTACACCTTC. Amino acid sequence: CASSQEPGWGYTF.